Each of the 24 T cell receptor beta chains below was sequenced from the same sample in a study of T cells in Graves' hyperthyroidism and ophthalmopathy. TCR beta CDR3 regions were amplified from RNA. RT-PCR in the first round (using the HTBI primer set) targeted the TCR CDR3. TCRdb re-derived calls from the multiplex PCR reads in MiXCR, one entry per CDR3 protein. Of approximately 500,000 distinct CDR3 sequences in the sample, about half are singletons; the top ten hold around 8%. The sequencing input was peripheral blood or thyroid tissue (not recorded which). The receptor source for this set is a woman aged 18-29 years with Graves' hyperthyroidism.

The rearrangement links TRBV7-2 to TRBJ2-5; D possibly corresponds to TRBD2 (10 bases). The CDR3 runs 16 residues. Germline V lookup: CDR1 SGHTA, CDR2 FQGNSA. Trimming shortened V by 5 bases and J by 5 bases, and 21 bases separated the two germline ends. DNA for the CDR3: TGTGCCAGCAGCAAACTAGCGGGACAGGGAGGGGAGACCCAGTACTTC. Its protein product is CASSKLAGQGGETQYF.

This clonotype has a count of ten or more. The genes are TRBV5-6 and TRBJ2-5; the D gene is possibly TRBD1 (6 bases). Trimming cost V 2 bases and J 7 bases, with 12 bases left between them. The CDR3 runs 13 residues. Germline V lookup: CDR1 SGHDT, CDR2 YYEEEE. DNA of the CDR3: TGTGCCAGCAGCTTACAGGGTTTTTGGACCCAGTACTTC. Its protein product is CASSLQGFWTQYF.

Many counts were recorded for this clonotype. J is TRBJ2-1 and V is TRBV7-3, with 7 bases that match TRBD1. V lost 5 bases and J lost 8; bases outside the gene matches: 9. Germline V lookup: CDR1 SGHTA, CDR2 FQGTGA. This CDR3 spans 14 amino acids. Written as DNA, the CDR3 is TGTGCCAGCAGCCTCGCGACAGGGTGGGATGAGCAGTTCTTC. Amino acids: CASSLATGWDEQFF.

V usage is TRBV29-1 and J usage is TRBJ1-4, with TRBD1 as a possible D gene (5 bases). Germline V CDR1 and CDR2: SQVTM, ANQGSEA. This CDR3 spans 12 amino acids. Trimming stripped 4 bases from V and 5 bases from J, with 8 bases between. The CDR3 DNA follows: TGCAGCGTTGCTAGGGACAATGAAAAACTGTTTTTT. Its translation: CSVARDNEKLFF.

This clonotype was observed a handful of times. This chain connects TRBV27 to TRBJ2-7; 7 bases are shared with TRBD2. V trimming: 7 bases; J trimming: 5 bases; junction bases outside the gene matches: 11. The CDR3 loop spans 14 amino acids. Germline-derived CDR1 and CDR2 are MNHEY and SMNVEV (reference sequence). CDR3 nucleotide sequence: TGTGCCAGCACATCACCCCGGGGGGAGAACGAGCAGTACTTC. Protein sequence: CASTSPRGENEQYF.

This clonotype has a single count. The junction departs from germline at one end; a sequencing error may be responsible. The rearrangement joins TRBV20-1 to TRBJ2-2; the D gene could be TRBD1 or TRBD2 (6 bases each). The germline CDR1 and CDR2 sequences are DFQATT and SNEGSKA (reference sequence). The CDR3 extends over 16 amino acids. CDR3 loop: CSAREPGGLDTRELFF. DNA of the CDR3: TGCAGTGCTAGAGAGCCTGGGGGGCTAGACACCAGGGAGCTGTTTTTT.

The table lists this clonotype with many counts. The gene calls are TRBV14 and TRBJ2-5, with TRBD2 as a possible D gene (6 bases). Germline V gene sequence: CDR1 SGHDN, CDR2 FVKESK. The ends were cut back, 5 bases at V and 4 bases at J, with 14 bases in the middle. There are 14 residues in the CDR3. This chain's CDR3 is CASSLIQGGETQYF. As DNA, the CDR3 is TGTGCCAGCAGCTTGATTCAGGGAGGAGAGACCCAGTACTTC.

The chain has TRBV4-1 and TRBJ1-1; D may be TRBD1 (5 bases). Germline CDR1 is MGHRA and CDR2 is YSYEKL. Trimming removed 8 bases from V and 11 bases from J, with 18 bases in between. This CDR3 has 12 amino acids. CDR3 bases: TGCGCCAGCGGGGGTCAGGATCCCGGTGCTTTCTTT. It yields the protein CASGGQDPGAFF.

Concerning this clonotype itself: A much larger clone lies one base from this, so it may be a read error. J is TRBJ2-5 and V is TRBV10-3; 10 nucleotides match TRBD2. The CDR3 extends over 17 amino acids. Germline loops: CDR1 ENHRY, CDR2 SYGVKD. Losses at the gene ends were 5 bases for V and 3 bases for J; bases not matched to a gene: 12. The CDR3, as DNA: TGTGCCATCAGTTCACCGGCTAGCGGGAGACTGAAAGAGACCCAGTACTTC. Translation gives CAISSPASGRLKETQYF.

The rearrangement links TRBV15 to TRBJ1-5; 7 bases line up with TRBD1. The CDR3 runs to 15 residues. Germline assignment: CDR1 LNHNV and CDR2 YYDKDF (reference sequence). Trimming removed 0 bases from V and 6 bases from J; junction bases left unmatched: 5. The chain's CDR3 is CATSRDRGLGQPQHF. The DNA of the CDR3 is TGTGCCACCAGCAGAGACAGGGGGTTAGGTCAGCCCCAGCATTTT. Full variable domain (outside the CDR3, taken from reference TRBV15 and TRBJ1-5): DAMVIQNPRYQVTQFGKPVTLSCSQTLNHNVMYWYQQKSSQAPKLLFHYYDKDFNNEADTPDNFQSRRPNTSFCFLDIRSPGLGDTAMYLCATSRDRGLGQPQHFGDGTRLSIL.

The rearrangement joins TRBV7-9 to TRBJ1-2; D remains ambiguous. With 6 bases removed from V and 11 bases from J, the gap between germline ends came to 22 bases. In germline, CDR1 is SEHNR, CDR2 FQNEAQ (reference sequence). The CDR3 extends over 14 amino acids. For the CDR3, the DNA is TGTGCCAGCAGTCTATGGGGAGGGCTCCCTCTATACACCTTC. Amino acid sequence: CASSLWGGLPLYTF.

Written as DNA, the CDR3 is TGTGCCAGCAGCTCCAACAGGGGCAGGGGGAACGGTCAGCCCCAGCATTTT. It translates to CASSSNRGRGNGQPQHF. The V gene is TRBV7-9, the J gene TRBJ1-5; the match to TRBD1 covers 7 bases. The V gene end was trimmed by 4 bases and the J gene end by 6 bases; junction bases not matched to a gene: 15. The CDR3 has 17 amino acids. Germline V gene sequence: CDR1 SEHNR, CDR2 FQNEAQ (reference sequence).

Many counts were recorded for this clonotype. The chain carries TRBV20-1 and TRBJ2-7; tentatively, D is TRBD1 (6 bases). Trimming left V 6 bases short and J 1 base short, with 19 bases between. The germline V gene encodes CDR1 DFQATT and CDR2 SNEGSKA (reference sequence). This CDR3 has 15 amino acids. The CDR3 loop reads CSAPPSTGQSYEQYF. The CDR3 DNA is TGCAGTGCCCCCCCCTCGACAGGCCAATCCTACGAGCAGTACTTC.

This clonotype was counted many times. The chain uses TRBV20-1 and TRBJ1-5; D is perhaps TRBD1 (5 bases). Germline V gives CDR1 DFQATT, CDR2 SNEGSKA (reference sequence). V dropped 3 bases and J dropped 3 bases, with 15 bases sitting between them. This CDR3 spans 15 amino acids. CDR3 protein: CSASFARQPNQPQHF. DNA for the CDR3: TGCAGTGCTAGCTTCGCTCGACAGCCCAATCAGCCCCAGCATTTT.

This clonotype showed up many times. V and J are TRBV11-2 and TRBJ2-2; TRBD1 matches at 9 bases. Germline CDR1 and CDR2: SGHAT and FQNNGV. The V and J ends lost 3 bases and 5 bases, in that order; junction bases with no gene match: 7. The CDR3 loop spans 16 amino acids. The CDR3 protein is CASSFRWDRDTGELFF. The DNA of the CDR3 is TGTGCCAGCAGCTTTAGGTGGGACAGGGATACCGGGGAGCTGTTTTTT.

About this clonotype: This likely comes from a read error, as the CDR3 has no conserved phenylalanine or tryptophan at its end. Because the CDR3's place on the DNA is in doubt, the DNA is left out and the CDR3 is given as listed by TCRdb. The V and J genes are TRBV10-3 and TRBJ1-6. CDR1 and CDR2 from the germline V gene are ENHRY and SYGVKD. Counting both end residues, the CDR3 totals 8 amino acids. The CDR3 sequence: CAISEGLD.

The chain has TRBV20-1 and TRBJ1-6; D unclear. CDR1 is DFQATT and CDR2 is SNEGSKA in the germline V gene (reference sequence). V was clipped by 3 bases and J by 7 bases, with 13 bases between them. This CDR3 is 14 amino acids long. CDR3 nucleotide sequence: TGCAGTGCTAGGGAGACAAGGCAAAATTCACCCCTCCACTTT. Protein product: CSARETRQNSPLHF.

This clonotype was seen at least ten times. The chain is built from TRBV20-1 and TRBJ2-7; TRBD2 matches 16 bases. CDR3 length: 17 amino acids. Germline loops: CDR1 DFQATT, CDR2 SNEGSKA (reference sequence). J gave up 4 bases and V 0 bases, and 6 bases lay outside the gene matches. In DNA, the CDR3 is TGCAGTGCTAGAGATTGGGGGACTAGCGGGAGGGGGTACGAGCAGTACTTC. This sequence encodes CSARDWGTSGRGYEQYF.

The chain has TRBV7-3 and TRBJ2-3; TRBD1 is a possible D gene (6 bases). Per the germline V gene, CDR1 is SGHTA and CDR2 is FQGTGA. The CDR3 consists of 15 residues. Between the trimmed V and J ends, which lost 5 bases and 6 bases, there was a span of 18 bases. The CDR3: CASSPGTSGSDTQYF. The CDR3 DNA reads TGTGCCAGCAGCCCCGGGACATCTGGATCGGATACGCAGTATTTT.

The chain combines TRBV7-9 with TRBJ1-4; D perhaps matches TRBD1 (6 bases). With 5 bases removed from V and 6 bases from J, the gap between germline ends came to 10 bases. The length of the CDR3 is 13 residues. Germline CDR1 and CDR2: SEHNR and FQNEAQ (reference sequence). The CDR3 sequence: CASSPRTDEKLFF. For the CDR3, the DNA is TGTGCCAGCAGCCCTAGGACAGATGAAAAACTGTTTTTT. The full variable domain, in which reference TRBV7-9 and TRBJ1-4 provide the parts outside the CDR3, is DTGVSQNPRHKITKRGQNVTFRCDPISEHNRLYWYRQTLGQGPEFLTYFQNEAQLEKSRLLSDRFSAERPKGSFSTLEIQRTEQGDSAMYLCASSPRTDEKLFFGSGTQLSVL.

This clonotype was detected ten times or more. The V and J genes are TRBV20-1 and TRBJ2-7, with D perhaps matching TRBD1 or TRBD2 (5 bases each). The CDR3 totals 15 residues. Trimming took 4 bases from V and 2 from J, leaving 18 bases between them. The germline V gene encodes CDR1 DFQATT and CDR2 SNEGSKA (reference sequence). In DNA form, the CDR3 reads TGCAGTGCTAAGAAGGGGACCGGGATTACCTACGAGCAGTACTTC. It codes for CSAKKGTGITYEQYF.

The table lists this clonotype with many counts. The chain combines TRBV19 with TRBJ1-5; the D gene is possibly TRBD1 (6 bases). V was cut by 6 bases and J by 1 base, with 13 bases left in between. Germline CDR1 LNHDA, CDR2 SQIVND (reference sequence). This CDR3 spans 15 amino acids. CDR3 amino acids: CASSGEGVSNQPQHF. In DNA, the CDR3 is TGTGCCAGTAGCGGGGAGGGGGTAAGCAATCAGCCCCAGCATTTT. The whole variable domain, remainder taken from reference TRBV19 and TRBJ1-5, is DGGITQSPKYLFRKEGQNVTLSCEQNLNHDAMYWYRQDPGQGLRLIYYSQIVNDFQKGDIAEGYSVSREKKESFPLTVTSAQKNPTAFYLCASSGEGVSNQPQHFGDGTRLSIL.

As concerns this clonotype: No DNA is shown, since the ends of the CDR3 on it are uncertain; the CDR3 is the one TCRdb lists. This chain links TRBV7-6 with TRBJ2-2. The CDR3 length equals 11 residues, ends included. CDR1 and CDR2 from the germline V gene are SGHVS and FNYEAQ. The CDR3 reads CASSAQGSCFF.

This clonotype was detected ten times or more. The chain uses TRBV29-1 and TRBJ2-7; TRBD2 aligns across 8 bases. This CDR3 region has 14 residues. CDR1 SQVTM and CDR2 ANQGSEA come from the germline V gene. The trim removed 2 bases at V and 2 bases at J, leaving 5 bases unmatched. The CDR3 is CSVELAGLTYEQYF. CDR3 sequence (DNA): TGCAGCGTTGAACTAGCGGGTCTTACCTACGAGCAGTACTTC.